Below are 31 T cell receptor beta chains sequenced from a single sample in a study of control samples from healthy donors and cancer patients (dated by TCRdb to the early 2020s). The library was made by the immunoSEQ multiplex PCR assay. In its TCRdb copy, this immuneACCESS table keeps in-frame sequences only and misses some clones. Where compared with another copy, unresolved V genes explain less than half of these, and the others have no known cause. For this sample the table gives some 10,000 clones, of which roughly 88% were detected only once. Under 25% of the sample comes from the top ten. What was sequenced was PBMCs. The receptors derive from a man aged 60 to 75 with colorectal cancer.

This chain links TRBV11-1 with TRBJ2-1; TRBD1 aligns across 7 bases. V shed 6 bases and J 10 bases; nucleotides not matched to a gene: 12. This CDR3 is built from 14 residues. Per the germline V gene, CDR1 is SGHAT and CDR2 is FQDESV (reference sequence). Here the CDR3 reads CASSQGTARGEQFF. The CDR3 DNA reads TGTGCCAGCAGTCAAGGGACAGCAAGGGGGGAGCAGTTCTTC.

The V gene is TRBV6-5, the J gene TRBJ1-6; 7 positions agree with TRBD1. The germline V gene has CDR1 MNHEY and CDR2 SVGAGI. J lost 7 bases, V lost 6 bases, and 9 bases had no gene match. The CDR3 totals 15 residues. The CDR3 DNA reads TGTGCCAGCAGCGAGGGGACAGCAGGGAATTCACCCCTCCACTTT. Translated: CASSEGTAGNSPLHF.

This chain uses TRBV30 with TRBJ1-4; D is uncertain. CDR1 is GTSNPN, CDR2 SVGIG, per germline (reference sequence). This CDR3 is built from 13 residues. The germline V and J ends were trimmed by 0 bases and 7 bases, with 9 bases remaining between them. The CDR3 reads CAWSVIRSEKLFF. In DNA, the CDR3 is TGTGCCTGGAGTGTAATCAGGAGTGAAAAACTGTTTTTT.

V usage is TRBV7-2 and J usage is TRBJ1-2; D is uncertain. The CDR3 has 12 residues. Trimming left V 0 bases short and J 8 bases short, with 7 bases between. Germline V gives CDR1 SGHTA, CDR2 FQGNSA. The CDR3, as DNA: TGTGCCAGCAGCTTAGCGCATGGGGGCTACACCTTC. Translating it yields CASSLAHGGYTF.

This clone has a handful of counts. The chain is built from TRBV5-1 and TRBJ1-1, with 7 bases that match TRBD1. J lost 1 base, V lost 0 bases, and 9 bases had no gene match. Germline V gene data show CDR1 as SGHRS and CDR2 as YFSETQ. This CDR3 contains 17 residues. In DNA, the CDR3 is TGCGCCAGCAGCTTGGGTAGGGCAGGGGGACCGAACACTGAAGCTTTCTTT. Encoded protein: CASSLGRAGGPNTEAFF.

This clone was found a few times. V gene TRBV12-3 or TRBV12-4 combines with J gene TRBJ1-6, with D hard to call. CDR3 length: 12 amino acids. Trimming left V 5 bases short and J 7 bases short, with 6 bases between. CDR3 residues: CASSRSNSPLHF. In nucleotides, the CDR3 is TGTGCCAGCAGTCGGAGCAATTCACCCCTCCACTTT.

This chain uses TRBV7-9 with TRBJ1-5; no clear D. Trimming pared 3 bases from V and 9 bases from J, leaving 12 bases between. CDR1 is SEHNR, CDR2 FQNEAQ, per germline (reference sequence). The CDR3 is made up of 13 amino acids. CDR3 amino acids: CASSLMDGGPQHF. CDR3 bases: TGTGCCAGCAGCTTGATGGACGGTGGGCCCCAGCATTTT.

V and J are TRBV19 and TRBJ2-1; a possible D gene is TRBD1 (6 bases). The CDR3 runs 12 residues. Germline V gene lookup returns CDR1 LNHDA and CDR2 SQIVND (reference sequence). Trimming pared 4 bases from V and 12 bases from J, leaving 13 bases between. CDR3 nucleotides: TGTGCCAGTAGTACCACAGGGAGAGGGCAGTTCTTC. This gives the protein CASSTTGRGQFF.

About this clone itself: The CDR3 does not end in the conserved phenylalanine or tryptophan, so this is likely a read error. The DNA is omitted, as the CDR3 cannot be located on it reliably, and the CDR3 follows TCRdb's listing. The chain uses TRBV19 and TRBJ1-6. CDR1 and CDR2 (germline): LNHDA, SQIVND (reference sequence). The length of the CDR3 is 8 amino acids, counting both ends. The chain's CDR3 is CASSIVEG.

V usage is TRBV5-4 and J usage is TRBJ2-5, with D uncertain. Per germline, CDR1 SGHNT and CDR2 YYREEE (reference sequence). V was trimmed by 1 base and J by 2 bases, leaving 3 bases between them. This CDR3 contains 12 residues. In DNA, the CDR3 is TGTGCCAGCAGCTTGAGACAAGAGACCCAGTACTTC. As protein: CASSLRQETQYF. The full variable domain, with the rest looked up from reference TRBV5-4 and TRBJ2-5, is ETGVTQSPTHLIKTRGQQVTLRCSSQSGHNTVSWYQQALGQGPQFIFQYYREEENGRGNFPPRFSGLQFPNYSSELNVNALELDDSALYLCASSLRQETQYFGPGTRLLVL.

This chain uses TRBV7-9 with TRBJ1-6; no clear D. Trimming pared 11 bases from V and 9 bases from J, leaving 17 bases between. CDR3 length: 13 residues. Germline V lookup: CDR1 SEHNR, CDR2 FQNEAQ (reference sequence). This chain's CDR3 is CAGRLGGSSPLHF. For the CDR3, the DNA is TGTGCCGGGCGGTTAGGCGGGAGTTCACCCCTCCACTTT.

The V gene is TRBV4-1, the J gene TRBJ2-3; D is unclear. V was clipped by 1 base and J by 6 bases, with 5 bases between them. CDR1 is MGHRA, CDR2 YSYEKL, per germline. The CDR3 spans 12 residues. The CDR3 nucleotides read TGCGCCAGCAGCCAAGTTCTCGATACGCAGTATTTT. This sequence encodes CASSQVLDTQYF.

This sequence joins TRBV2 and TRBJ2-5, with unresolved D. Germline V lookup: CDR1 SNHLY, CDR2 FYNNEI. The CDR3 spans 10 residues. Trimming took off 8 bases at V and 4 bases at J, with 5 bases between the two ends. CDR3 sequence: CASGLETQYF. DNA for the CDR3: TGTGCCAGCGGGTTAGAGACCCAGTACTTC.

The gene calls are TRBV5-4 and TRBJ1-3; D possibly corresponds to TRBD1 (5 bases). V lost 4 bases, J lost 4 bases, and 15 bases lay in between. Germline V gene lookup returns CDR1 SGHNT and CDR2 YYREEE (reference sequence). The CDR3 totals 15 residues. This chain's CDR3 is CASSRWDRVGNTIYF. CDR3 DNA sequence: TGTGCCAGCAGCCGCTGGGACCGGGTAGGAAACACCATATATTTT.

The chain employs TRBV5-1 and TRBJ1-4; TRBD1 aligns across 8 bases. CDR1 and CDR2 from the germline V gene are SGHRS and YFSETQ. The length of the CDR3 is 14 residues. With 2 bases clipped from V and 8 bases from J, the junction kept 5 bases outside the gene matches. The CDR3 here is CASSFGQGGEKLFF. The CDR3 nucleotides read TGCGCCAGCAGCTTCGGACAGGGAGGGGAAAAACTGTTTTTT. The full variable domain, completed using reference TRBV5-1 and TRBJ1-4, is KAGVTQTPRYLIKTRGQQVTLSCSPISGHRSVSWYQQTPGQGLQFLFEYFSETQRNKGNFPGRFSGRQFSNSRSEMNVSTLELGDSALYLCASSFGQGGEKLFFGSGTQLSVL.

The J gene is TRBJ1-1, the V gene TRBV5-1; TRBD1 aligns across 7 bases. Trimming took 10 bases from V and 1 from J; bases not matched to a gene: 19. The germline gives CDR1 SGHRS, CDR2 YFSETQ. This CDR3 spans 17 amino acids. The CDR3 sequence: CARGGGFPRTGNTEAFF. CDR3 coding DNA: TGCGCCCGCGGGGGGGGTTTTCCTAGGACAGGGAACACTGAAGCTTTCTTT.

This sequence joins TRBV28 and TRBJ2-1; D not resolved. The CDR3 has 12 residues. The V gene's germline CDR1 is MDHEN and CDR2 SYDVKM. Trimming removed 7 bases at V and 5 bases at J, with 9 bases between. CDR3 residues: CASTVNDNEQFF. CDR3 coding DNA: TGTGCCAGCACTGTCAACGACAATGAGCAGTTCTTC. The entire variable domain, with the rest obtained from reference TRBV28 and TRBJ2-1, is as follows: DVKVTQSSRYLVKRTGEKVFLECVQDMDHENMFWYRQDPGLGLRLIYFSYDVKMKEKGDIPEGYSVSREKKERFSLILESASTNQTSMYLCASTVNDNEQFFGPGTRLTVL.

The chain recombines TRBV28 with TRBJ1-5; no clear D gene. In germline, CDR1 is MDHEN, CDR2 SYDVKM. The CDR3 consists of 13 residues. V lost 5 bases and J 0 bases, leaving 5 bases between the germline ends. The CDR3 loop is CASSVNSNQPQHF. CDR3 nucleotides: TGTGCCAGCAGTGTAAATAGCAATCAGCCCCAGCATTTT.

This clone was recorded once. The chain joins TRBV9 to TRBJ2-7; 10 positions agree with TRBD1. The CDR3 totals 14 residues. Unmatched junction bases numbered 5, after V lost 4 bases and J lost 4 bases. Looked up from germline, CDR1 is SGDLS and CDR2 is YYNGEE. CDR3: CASSSGQGDYEQYF. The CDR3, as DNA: TGTGCCAGCAGCTCCGGACAGGGGGATTACGAGCAGTACTTC.

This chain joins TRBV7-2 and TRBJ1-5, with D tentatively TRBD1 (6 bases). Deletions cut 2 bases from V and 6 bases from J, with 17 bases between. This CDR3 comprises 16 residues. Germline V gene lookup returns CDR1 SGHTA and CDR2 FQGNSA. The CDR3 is CASSLRVGGLGQPQHF. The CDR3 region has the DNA TGTGCCAGCAGCTTAAGGGTCGGGGGCCTAGGTCAGCCCCAGCATTTT. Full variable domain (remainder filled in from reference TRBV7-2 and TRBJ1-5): GAGVSQSPSNKVTEKGKDVELRCDPISGHTALYWYRQSLGQGLEFLIYFQGNSAPDKSGLPSDRFSAERTGGSVSTLTIQRTQQEDSAVYLCASSLRVGGLGQPQHFGDGTRLSIL.

Here the CDR3 reads CASSQRAQGASNTEAFF. Written as DNA, the CDR3 is TGCGCCAGCAGCCAACGCGCGCAGGGGGCCTCAAACACTGAAGCTTTCTTT. The V and J genes are TRBV4-1 and TRBJ1-1; 8 positions agree with TRBD1. In germline, CDR1 is MGHRA, CDR2 YSYEKL. This CDR3 is 17 amino acids long. J lost 2 bases, V lost 2 bases, and 10 bases had no gene match.

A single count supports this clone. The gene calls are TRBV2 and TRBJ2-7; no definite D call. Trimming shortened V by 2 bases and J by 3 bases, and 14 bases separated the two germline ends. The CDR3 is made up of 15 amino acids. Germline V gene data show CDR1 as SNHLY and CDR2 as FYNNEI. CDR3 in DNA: TGTGCCAGCAGTGAATTGAACAGTCCACTCTACGAGCAGTACTTC. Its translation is CASSELNSPLYEQYF.

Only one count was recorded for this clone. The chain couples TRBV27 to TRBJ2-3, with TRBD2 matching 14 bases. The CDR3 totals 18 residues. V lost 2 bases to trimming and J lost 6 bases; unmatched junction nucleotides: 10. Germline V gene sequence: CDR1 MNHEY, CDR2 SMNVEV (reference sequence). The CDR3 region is CASSLLGTSGGRLDTQYF. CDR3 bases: TGTGCCAGCAGTTTACTCGGGACTAGCGGGGGCCGATTGGATACGCAGTATTTT.

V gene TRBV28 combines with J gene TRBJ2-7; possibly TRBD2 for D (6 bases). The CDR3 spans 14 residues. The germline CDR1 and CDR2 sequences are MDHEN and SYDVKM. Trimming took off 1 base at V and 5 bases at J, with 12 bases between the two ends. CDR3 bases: TGTGCCAGCAGTTTATCGAGGAGGGGCGACGAGCAGTACTTC. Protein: CASSLSRRGDEQYF.

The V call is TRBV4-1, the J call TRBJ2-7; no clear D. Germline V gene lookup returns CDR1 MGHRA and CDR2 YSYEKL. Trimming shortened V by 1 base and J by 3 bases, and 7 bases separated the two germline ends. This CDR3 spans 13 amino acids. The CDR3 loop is CASSQGADYEQYF. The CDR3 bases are TGCGCCAGCAGCCAAGGGGCCGACTACGAGCAGTACTTC.

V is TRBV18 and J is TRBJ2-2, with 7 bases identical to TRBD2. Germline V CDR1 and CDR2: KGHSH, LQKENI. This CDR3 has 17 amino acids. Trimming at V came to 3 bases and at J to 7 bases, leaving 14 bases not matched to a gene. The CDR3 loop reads CASSPGRSLSGNGELFF. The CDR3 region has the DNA TGTGCCAGCTCACCGGGACGGAGCCTAAGCGGGAACGGGGAGCTGTTTTTT.

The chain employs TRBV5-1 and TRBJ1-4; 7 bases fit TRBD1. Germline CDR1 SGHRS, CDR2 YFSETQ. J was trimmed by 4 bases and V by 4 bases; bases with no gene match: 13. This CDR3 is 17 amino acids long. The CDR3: CASSQMRGGDGNEKLFF. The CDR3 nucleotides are TGCGCCAGCAGCCAAATGAGAGGGGGCGACGGTAATGAAAAACTGTTTTTT.

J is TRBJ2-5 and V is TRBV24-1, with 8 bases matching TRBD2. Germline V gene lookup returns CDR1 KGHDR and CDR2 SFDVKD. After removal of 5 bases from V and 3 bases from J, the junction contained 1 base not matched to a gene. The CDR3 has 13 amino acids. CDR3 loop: CATSAAGEETQYF. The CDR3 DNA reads TGTGCCACCAGTGCAGCGGGGGAAGAGACCCAGTACTTC.

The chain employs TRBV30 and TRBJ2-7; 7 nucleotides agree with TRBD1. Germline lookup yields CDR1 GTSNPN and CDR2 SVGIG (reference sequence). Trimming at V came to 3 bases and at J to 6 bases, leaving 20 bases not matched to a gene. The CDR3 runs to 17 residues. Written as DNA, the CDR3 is TGTGCCTGGAGAGGGGGCGTGGGGATCGCCTCCCGCGGCGAGCAGTACTTC. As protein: CAWRGGVGIASRGEQYF.

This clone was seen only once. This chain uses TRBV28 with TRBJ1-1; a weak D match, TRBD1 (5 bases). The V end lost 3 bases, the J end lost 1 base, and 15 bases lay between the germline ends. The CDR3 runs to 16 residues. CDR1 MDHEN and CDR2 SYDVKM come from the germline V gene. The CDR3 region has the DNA TGTGCCAGCAGTTTGGCCCCGGGACGGACGAACACTGAAGCTTTCTTT. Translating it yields CASSLAPGRTNTEAFF.

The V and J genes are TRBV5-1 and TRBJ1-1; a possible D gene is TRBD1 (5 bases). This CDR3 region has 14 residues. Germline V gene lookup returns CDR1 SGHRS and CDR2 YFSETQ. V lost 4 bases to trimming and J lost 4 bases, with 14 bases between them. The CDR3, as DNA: TGCGCCAGCAGCGAGAATACAGGTAGCACTGAAGCTTTCTTT. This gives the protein CASSENTGSTEAFF.